These T cell receptor beta chains were read from a single sample in a study of PD-1 blockade in classical Hodgkin lymphoma. Here immunoSEQ multiplex PCR was the method, and the copy in TCRdb shows in-frame clones only, minus some. The sample has tens of thousands of clones, over 75% seen once. The material sequenced was peripheral blood mononuclear cells (PBMCs), taken before the fourth cycle of nivolumab. All receptors come from a human donor with classical Hodgkin lymphoma. Both conserved end residues are part of each CDR3. The D gene is left open where the match is weak. Part of the rows lack a size; the others show once, few, many or a class for expanded clones.

CDR3aa: CASSRGNTEAFF; CDR3nt: TGTGCCAGCAGCAGGGGGAACACTGAAGCTTTCTTT; d_gene: .; abundance: .; j_gene: TRBJ1-1; v_gene: TRBV19
CDR3aa: CASSVAGGRGYEQYF; CDR3nt: TGTGCCAGCAGCGTAGCTGGCGGGAGGGGGTACGAGCAGTACTTC; d_gene: TRBD2; abundance: once; j_gene: TRBJ2-7; v_gene: TRBV9
CDR3aa: CASSLARGSREQYF; CDR3nt: TGTGCCAGCAGTTTGGCCCGGGGGTCTCGGGAGCAGTACTTC; d_gene: .; abundance: .; j_gene: TRBJ2-7; v_gene: TRBV28
CDR3aa: CASSLARGGLYNEQFF; CDR3nt: TGTGCCAGCAGCTTAGCACGGGGGGGCCTTTACAATGAGCAGTTCTTC; d_gene: TRBD2; abundance: .; j_gene: TRBJ2-1; v_gene: TRBV7-2
CDR3aa: CASSPDRRNTEAFF; CDR3nt: TGTGCCAGCAGCCCCGACAGGAGAAACACTGAAGCTTTCTTT; d_gene: .; abundance: .; j_gene: TRBJ1-1; v_gene: TRBV7-2
CDR3aa: CASSHGGTNEKLFF; CDR3nt: TGTGCCAGTAGCCATGGGGGGACTAATGAAAAACTGTTTTTT; d_gene: .; abundance: .; j_gene: TRBJ1-4; v_gene: TRBV19
CDR3aa: CASRTSGAYPYEQYF; CDR3nt: TGTGCCAGCCGGACCTCAGGGGCATACCCCTACGAGCAGTACTTC; d_gene: .; abundance: .; j_gene: TRBJ2-7; v_gene: TRBV14
CDR3aa: CAISESAWVEQFF; CDR3nt: TGTGCCATCAGTGAGTCGGCTTGGGTTGAGCAGTTCTTC; d_gene: .; abundance: .; j_gene: TRBJ2-1; v_gene: TRBV10-3
CDR3aa: CASSQEGYEQFF; CDR3nt: TGCGCCAGCAGCCAAGAAGGCTATGAGCAGTTCTTC; d_gene: .; abundance: few; j_gene: TRBJ2-1; v_gene: TRBV4-1
CDR3aa: CASSPFAPTGMISYEQYF; CDR3nt: TGTGCCAGCAGTCCCTTTGCCCCGACAGGGATGATCTCCTACGAGCAGTACTTC; d_gene: TRBD1; abundance: .; j_gene: TRBJ2-7; v_gene: TRBV27
CDR3aa: CASTFGQGGSSYTF; CDR3nt: TGTGCCAGCACATTCGGACAGGGAGGATCCAGCTACACCTTC; d_gene: TRBD1; abundance: .; j_gene: TRBJ1-2; v_gene: TRBV6-5
CDR3aa: CAISPQKPSGNTIYF; CDR3nt: TGTGCCATCAGCCCACAGAAACCTTCTGGAAACACCATATATTTT; d_gene: .; abundance: .; j_gene: TRBJ1-3; v_gene: TRBV10-3
CDR3aa: CAISEGQGTYEQYF; CDR3nt: TGTGCCATCAGTGAGGGACAGGGTACCTACGAGCAGTACTTC; d_gene: TRBD1; abundance: .; j_gene: TRBJ2-7; v_gene: TRBV10-3
CDR3aa: CASSLALLAGSTDTQYF; CDR3nt: TGTGCCAGCAGCTTGGCGTTACTAGCGGGGAGCACAGATACGCAGTATTTT; d_gene: TRBD2; abundance: .; j_gene: TRBJ2-3; v_gene: TRBV5-4
CDR3aa: CASSPRGGAGYNEQFF; CDR3nt: TGCGCCAGCAGCCCCCGGGGGGGGGCAGGGTACAATGAGCAGTTCTTC; d_gene: TRBD2; abundance: .; j_gene: TRBJ2-1; v_gene: TRBV5-1
CDR3aa: CASSPRQDHYGYTF; CDR3nt: TGTGCCAGCTCACCCCGACAGGATCACTATGGCTACACCTTC; d_gene: .; abundance: .; j_gene: TRBJ1-2; v_gene: TRBV18
CDR3aa: CASSIVRSSYNEQFF; CDR3nt: TGTGCCAGTAGTATAGTCCGGTCCTCCTACAATGAGCAGTTCTTC; d_gene: .; abundance: few; j_gene: TRBJ2-1; v_gene: TRBV19
CDR3aa: CASSPQRTTGTGLEKLFF; CDR3nt: TGTGCCAGCTCACCACAACGGACGACCGGGACGGGACTTGAAAAACTGTTTTTT; d_gene: .; abundance: .; j_gene: TRBJ1-4; v_gene: TRBV18
CDR3aa: CASSYSPPSYNEQFF; CDR3nt: TGTGCCAGCAGTTATAGCCCACCTTCCTACAATGAGCAGTTCTTC; d_gene: .; abundance: .; j_gene: TRBJ2-1; v_gene: TRBV6-5
CDR3aa: CASSLGEGPQFF; CDR3nt: TGTGCCAGCAGCTTAGGTGAGGGACCACAGTTCTTC; d_gene: .; abundance: .; j_gene: TRBJ2-1; v_gene: TRBV7-9
CDR3aa: CASSGVGSSGNTIYF; CDR3nt: TGTGCCAGCTCAGGAGTAGGCAGCTCTGGAAACACCATATATTTT; d_gene: .; abundance: few; j_gene: TRBJ1-3; v_gene: TRBV18
CDR3aa: CASSLGRVDTEAFF; CDR3nt: TGCGCCAGCAGCTTGGGCAGGGTCGACACTGAAGCTTTCTTT; d_gene: .; abundance: .; j_gene: TRBJ1-1; v_gene: TRBV5-1
CDR3aa: CASRRQGDGGEQYF; CDR3nt: TGTGCCAGCAGGCGACAGGGGGATGGGGGGGAGCAGTACTTC; d_gene: TRBD1; abundance: .; j_gene: TRBJ2-7; v_gene: TRBV6-5
CDR3aa: CASSMGIPYEQYF; CDR3nt: TGTGCCAGTAGTATGGGGATACCCTACGAGCAGTACTTC; d_gene: .; abundance: few; j_gene: TRBJ2-7; v_gene: TRBV19
CDR3aa: CASSLTPGTEYF; CDR3nt: TGTGCCAGCAGCTTGACTCCGGGGACCGAGTACTTC; d_gene: .; abundance: .; j_gene: TRBJ2-5; v_gene: TRBV5-6
CDR3aa: CASSRDIRGYTF; CDR3nt: TGTGCCAGCAGCCGGGACATCCGTGGCTACACCTTC; d_gene: .; abundance: many; j_gene: TRBJ1-2; v_gene: TRBV5-6
CDR3aa: CASSLGGFPYEQYF; CDR3nt: TGCGCCAGCAGCTTGGGAGGGTTTCCCTACGAGCAGTACTTC; d_gene: .; abundance: .; j_gene: TRBJ2-7; v_gene: TRBV5-1
CDR3aa: CASQVEATSGSRETQYF; CDR3nt: TGTGCCAGTCAAGTAGAGGCTACTAGCGGGAGTAGGGAGACCCAGTACTTC; d_gene: TRBD2; abundance: once; j_gene: TRBJ2-5; v_gene: TRBV19
CDR3aa: CASSVCLETAKEETQYF; CDR3nt: TGCGCCAGCAGTGTGTGTCTCGAGACAGCGAAAGAAGAGACCCAGTACTTC; d_gene: .; abundance: .; j_gene: TRBJ2-5; v_gene: TRBV10-1
CDR3aa: CAISEPEDRGYTDTQYF; CDR3nt: TGTGCCATCAGTGAACCCGAGGACAGGGGATACACAGATACGCAGTATTTT; d_gene: TRBD1; abundance: .; j_gene: TRBJ2-3; v_gene: TRBV10-3
CDR3aa: CASSPRQGRNTIYF; CDR3nt: TGTGCCAGCTCACCAAGACAGGGTAGAAACACCATATATTTT; d_gene: TRBD1; abundance: .; j_gene: TRBJ1-3; v_gene: TRBV18
CDR3aa: CAWAPGGGELFF; CDR3nt: TGTGCCTGGGCCCCGGGTGGGGGGGAGCTGTTTTTT; d_gene: .; abundance: few; j_gene: TRBJ2-2; v_gene: TRBV30
CDR3aa: CASSRLPTNYGYTF; CDR3nt: TGTGCCAGTAGTAGGCTACCCACCAACTATGGCTACACCTTC; d_gene: .; abundance: .; j_gene: TRBJ1-2; v_gene: TRBV19
CDR3aa: CASKGGGHNEQFF; CDR3nt: TGTGCCAGCAAAGGCGGGGGGCACAATGAGCAGTTCTTC; d_gene: TRBD2; abundance: once; j_gene: TRBJ2-1; v_gene: TRBV6-1
CDR3aa: CASSSTTASSGNTIYF; CDR3nt: TGTGCCAGCAGCTCGACCACAGCGTCCTCTGGAAACACCATATATTTT; d_gene: .; abundance: .; j_gene: TRBJ1-3; v_gene: TRBV7-9
CDR3aa: CASRTGNGVAGELFF; CDR3nt: TGTGCCTCCCGCACAGGGAACGGGGTCGCCGGGGAGCTGTTTTTT; d_gene: .; abundance: .; j_gene: TRBJ2-2; v_gene: TRBV30
CDR3aa: CASSTSHASGKETQYF; CDR3nt: TGTGCCAGCAGTACTTCACATGCTAGCGGGAAAGAGACCCAGTACTTC; d_gene: TRBD2; abundance: .; j_gene: TRBJ2-5; v_gene: TRBV28